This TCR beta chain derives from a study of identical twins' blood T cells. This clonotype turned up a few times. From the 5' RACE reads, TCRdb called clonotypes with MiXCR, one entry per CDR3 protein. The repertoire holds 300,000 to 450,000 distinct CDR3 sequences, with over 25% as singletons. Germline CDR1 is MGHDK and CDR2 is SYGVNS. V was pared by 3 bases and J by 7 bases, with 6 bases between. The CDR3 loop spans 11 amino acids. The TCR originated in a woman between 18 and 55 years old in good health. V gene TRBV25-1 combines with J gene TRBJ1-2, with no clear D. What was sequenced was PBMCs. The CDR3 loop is CASSEGSGYTF. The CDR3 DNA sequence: TGTGCCAGCAGTGAGGGCAGTGGCTACACCTTC.